The 9 T cell receptor beta chains below all came from one sample that was sequenced in a study of cytomegalovirus exposure and HLA in healthy donors. PCR primers comprised 60 Vbeta and 13 Jbeta primers. Measured with immunoSEQ multiplex PCR; TCRdb has only the in-frame clones, and not every one. Among 58,000 or so clones, 65% to 75% were seen once, and the ten largest hold around 25%. Sequencing was carried out using PBMCs. These receptors were taken from a man between 50 and 59 years old in good health and CMV-seropositive.

The chain couples TRBV29-1 to TRBJ2-7, with 7 bases that match TRBD1. The CDR3 covers 13 residues. Trimming removed 7 bases from V and 1 base from J; junction bases left unmatched: 7. The germline V gene encodes CDR1 SQVTM and CDR2 ANQGSEA. CDR3: CSGRDSFSYEQYF. In DNA, the CDR3 is TGCAGCGGCCGGGACAGTTTTTCCTACGAGCAGTACTTC.

This chain uses TRBV6-5 with TRBJ2-1, with 11 positions matching TRBD2. V lost 6 bases, J lost 2 bases, and 3 bases stayed unmatched. CDR3 length: 15 amino acids. CDR1 and CDR2 from the germline V gene are MNHEY and SVGAGI. The CDR3 sequence: CASRIAGGPYNEQFF. DNA of the CDR3: TGTGCCAGCAGGATAGCGGGAGGGCCCTACAATGAGCAGTTCTTC.

This clone counts as medium-sized. The chain joins TRBV4-1 to TRBJ2-6, with TRBD1 as a possible D gene (5 bases). Trimming stripped 6 bases from V and 0 bases from J, with 9 bases between. Germline CDR1 reads MGHRA; CDR2 reads YSYEKL. This CDR3 has 15 residues. The CDR3 reads CASRTANSGANVLTF. DNA for the CDR3: TGCGCCAGCAGGACAGCCAACTCTGGGGCCAACGTCCTGACTTTC.

This chain links TRBV4-3 with TRBJ1-2; D perhaps matches TRBD1 (5 bases). In germline, CDR1 is LGHNA, CDR2 YSLEER. This CDR3 is 16 amino acids long. With 0 bases removed from V and 4 bases from J, the gap between germline ends came to 15 bases. The CDR3 DNA reads as TGCGCCAGCAGCCAAGATTTACAGGTCCGCCTCTATGGCTACACCTTC. It yields the protein CASSQDLQVRLYGYTF.

The gene calls are TRBV7-3 and TRBJ1-2; possible D gene TRBD1, 6 bases. Between the trimmed V and J ends, which lost 0 bases and 4 bases, there was a span of 15 bases. The CDR3 length is 16 residues. Germline loops: CDR1 SGHTA, CDR2 FQGTGA. In DNA, the CDR3 is TGTGCCAGCAGCTTAACTCCCATTGGACAGTTCTATGGCTACACCTTC. It yields the protein CASSLTPIGQFYGYTF.

The rearrangement links TRBV7-2 to TRBJ2-5; D is perhaps TRBD2 (5 bases). Germline CDR1 and CDR2: SGHTA and FQGNSA. This CDR3 region has 15 residues. The ends were cut back, 1 base at V and 5 bases at J, with 14 bases in the middle. CDR3 sequence: CASSLVRSGEETQYF. The CDR3 DNA reads TGTGCCAGCAGCTTAGTAAGGAGCGGCGAGGAGACCCAGTACTTC.

This chain uses TRBV5-1 with TRBJ2-1; TRBD2 aligns across 7 bases. The length of the CDR3 is 16 residues. CDR1 and CDR2 from the germline V gene are SGHRS and YFSETQ. With 5 bases clipped from V and 7 bases from J, the junction kept 15 bases outside the gene matches. Here the CDR3 reads CASRLGGSGAINEQFF. DNA of the CDR3: TGCGCCAGCAGGCTTGGAGGAAGCGGGGCAATTAATGAGCAGTTCTTC.

The DNA for the CDR3 is TGTGCCAGCAGCCTGGACAGGGTTGGCGGGATCTCCTACGAGCAGTACTTC. Translation: CASSLDRVGGISYEQYF. This chain joins TRBV28 and TRBJ2-7; 8 bases are a match to TRBD1. V lost 6 bases, J lost 0 bases, and 13 bases stayed unmatched. The germline V gene has CDR1 MDHEN and CDR2 SYDVKM. The length of the CDR3 is 17 residues.

V gene TRBV9 combines with J gene TRBJ2-7, with 9 bases aligning to TRBD1. Germline trimming cut 0 bases from V and 0 bases from J; bases unmatched to any gene: 4. This CDR3 has 16 amino acids. Per germline, CDR1 SGDLS and CDR2 YYNGEE. The chain's CDR3 is CASSVGDRATSYEQYF. The CDR3 DNA follows: TGTGCCAGCAGCGTAGGGGACAGGGCTACCTCCTACGAGCAGTACTTC.